The 27 T cell receptor beta chains given below trace back to one sample, sequenced in a study of cytomegalovirus exposure and HLA in healthy donors. Researchers ran the PCR with 60 Vbeta and 13 Jbeta primers. Repertoires were generated with immunoSEQ multiplex PCR, while TCRdb's copy carries only in-frame clones and drops some. This table holds 150,000 or so clones, roughly 80% found once. The material sequenced was PBMCs. All receptors come from a man aged 35 to 55 in good health and CMV-seropositive.

The chain links TRBV9 to TRBJ2-1; maybe TRBD2 (5 bases). V was shortened by 7 bases and J by 6 bases, with 8 bases between the two germline ends. There are 11 residues in the CDR3. CDR1 and CDR2 from the germline V gene are SGDLS and YYNGEE. The CDR3 DNA is TGTGCCAGCGAGGGCCTCAATGAGCAGTTCTTC. This sequence encodes CASEGLNEQFF.

The chain employs TRBV27 and TRBJ2-5; 14 positions match TRBD2. The J call may be wrong; the DNA end is better matched by TRBJ2-7. Germline loops: CDR1 MNHEY, CDR2 SMNVEV (reference sequence). The CDR3 length is 16 residues. The DNA for the CDR3 is TGTGCCAGCAGTCCGGGGACTAGCGGGAGACTAGTCGAGCAGTACTTC. It codes for CASSPGTSGRLVEQYF.

This rearrangement joins TRBV5-1 to TRBJ1-1; 7 positions agree with TRBD1. The germline gives CDR1 SGHRS, CDR2 YFSETQ. J gave up 4 bases and V 3 bases, and 27 bases lay outside the gene matches. The CDR3 spans 21 residues. The CDR3 DNA follows: TGCGCCAGCAGCTCATGGGGGAGACAGGGAGGTACAAATATTCGGGGCACTGAAGCTTTCTTT. It is translated as CASSSWGRQGGTNIRGTEAFF.

The genes are TRBV5-6 and TRBJ2-7, with TRBD1 matching 12 bases. The V and J ends lost 3 bases and 4 bases, in that order; junction bases with no gene match: 5. From germline, CDR1 is SGHDT and CDR2 YYEEEE. This CDR3 is 15 amino acids long. CDR3 DNA sequence: TGTGCCAGCAGCTACTGGGACAGGGGGCTGTACGAGCAGTACTTC. This codes for CASSYWDRGLYEQYF.

The rearrangement joins TRBV7-9 to TRBJ2-1; no firm D call. With 5 bases removed from V and 4 bases from J, the gap between germline ends came to 15 bases. Germline V gene lookup returns CDR1 SEHNR and CDR2 FQNEAQ (reference sequence). CDR3 length: 15 amino acids. CDR3 amino acids: CASSRVLVGYNEQFF. CDR3 coding DNA: TGTGCCAGCAGCCGCGTCCTAGTTGGTTACAATGAGCAGTTCTTC. The whole variable domain, remainder taken from reference TRBV7-9 and TRBJ2-1, is DTGVSQNPRHKITKRGQNVTFRCDPISEHNRLYWYRQTLGQGPEFLTYFQNEAQLEKSRLLSDRFSAERPKGSFSTLEIQRTEQGDSAMYLCASSRVLVGYNEQFFGPGTRLTVL.

The chain has TRBV27 and TRBJ2-1; D unclear. Germline-derived CDR1 and CDR2 are MNHEY and SMNVEV (reference sequence). The CDR3 loop spans 14 amino acids. The V end lost 5 bases, the J end lost 1 base, and 9 bases lay between the germline ends. The DNA for the CDR3 is TGTGCCAGCAGTCTATACTTTTCCTACAATGAGCAGTTCTTC. Its protein is CASSLYFSYNEQFF.

The chain's CDR3 is CASSLGGLETQYF. The CDR3 region has the DNA TGTGCCAGCAGCTTAGGAGGCTTGGAGACCCAGTACTTC. This chain uses TRBV11-2 with TRBJ2-5; D gene ambiguous. CDR1 and CDR2 from the germline V gene are SGHAT and FQNNGV. The CDR3 is 13 residues long. V shed 1 base and J shed 5 bases, with 8 bases lying between them.

The chain has TRBV5-1 and TRBJ2-1; TRBD2 matches 7 bases. Germline CDR1 reads SGHRS; CDR2 reads YFSETQ. With 9 bases clipped from V and 4 bases from J, the junction kept 19 bases outside the gene matches. The CDR3 is made up of 17 amino acids. CDR3 loop: CATSGAWGRAPYNEQFF. The CDR3 nucleotides read TGCGCCACGAGCGGGGCCTGGGGGAGGGCCCCATACAATGAGCAGTTCTTC.

The chain is built from TRBV5-5 and TRBJ2-7; D uncertain. CDR1 is SGHKS and CDR2 is YYEKEE in the germline V gene (reference sequence). The CDR3 sequence is 12 residues long. V was shortened by 0 bases and J by 3 bases, with 4 bases between the two germline ends. The CDR3 DNA reads as TGTGCCAGCAGCTTGGCCCTCTACGAGCAGTACTTC. It encodes CASSLALYEQYF.

This clone was seen only once. The V and J genes are TRBV11-2 and TRBJ2-2, with a weak D call TRBD2 (5 bases). This CDR3 region has 15 residues. Germline-derived CDR1 and CDR2 are SGHAT and FQNNGV. The V end was cut by 2 bases, the J end by 6 bases, with 13 bases between. The DNA of the CDR3 is TGTGCCAGCAGCTTAAATCGACTACAGTCCGGGGAGCTGTTTTTT. It yields the protein CASSLNRLQSGELFF.

The gene calls are TRBV9 and TRBJ1-5; D uncertain. The CDR3 contains 13 residues. V was trimmed by 3 bases and J by 2 bases, leaving 6 bases between them. In germline, CDR1 is SGDLS, CDR2 YYNGEE. The CDR3 here is CASSATGNQPQHF. The CDR3 nucleotides are TGTGCCAGCAGCGCTACCGGCAATCAGCCCCAGCATTTT.

The rearrangement joins TRBV11-3 to TRBJ2-1, with 12 bases that match TRBD2. CDR3 length: 16 residues. Looked up from germline, CDR1 is SGHNT and CDR2 is YENEEA. V lost 4 bases and J lost 4; bases outside the gene matches: 5. The CDR3 coding sequence is TGTGCCAGCAGCTCAAAACTAGCGGGAGGTTACAATGAGCAGTTCTTC. Translation: CASSSKLAGGYNEQFF.

This clone was detected a few times. CDR3: CASSLVRSDTGELFF. CDR3 DNA: TGTGCCAGCTCACTAGTCAGGTCGGACACCGGGGAGCTGTTTTTT. This rearrangement joins TRBV18 to TRBJ2-2; D unclear. The CDR3 has 15 amino acids. CDR1 and CDR2 (germline): KGHSH, LQKENI. V was cut by 4 bases and J by 3 bases, with 12 bases left in between.

This chain joins TRBV29-1 and TRBJ2-5; 9 nucleotides agree with TRBD1. Trimming took 5 bases from V and 0 from J; bases not matched to a gene: 7. This CDR3 is built from 15 residues. The germline V gene encodes CDR1 SQVTM and CDR2 ANQGSEA. The CDR3 sequence: CSVPGQGSYQETQYF. In DNA form, the CDR3 reads TGCAGCGTTCCGGGACAGGGATCTTACCAAGAGACCCAGTACTTC.

The CDR3 sequence: CASSTTGFTYEQYF. For the CDR3, the DNA is TGTGCCAGCAGTACAACAGGGTTCACCTACGAGCAGTACTTC. V gene TRBV28 combines with J gene TRBJ2-7, with D possibly being TRBD1 (6 bases). V shed 5 bases and J shed 2 bases, with 13 bases lying between them. Germline V gene sequence: CDR1 MDHEN, CDR2 SYDVKM. The CDR3 length is 14 residues.

The genes are TRBV7-9 and TRBJ2-5; 7 positions agree with TRBD1. The V gene end was trimmed by 3 bases and the J gene end by 4 bases; junction bases not matched to a gene: 5. Germline V gene data show CDR1 as SEHNR and CDR2 as FQNEAQ (reference sequence). The CDR3 is made up of 14 amino acids. The CDR3 is CASSLENRGETQYF. CDR3 coding DNA: TGTGCCAGCAGCTTGGAGAACAGGGGAGAGACCCAGTACTTC.

In this sample, this clone turned up a few times. V is TRBV29-1 and J is TRBJ1-1; 9 positions agree with TRBD1. CDR3 size: 13 residues. V lost 3 bases and J lost 6; bases outside the gene matches: 5. Germline CDR1 reads SQVTM; CDR2 reads ANQGSEA. The CDR3 reads CSVDEGTGPEAFF. For the CDR3, the DNA is TGCAGCGTTGACGAGGGGACAGGGCCTGAAGCTTTCTTT.

This clone was found once. The chain uses TRBV7-9 and TRBJ1-1, with 10 nucleotides matching TRBD1. The junction had 5 bases not matched to a gene; V was cut back by 6 bases and J by 7 bases. Germline lookup yields CDR1 SEHNR and CDR2 FQNEAQ (reference sequence). The CDR3 has 13 amino acids. The CDR3 spells CASRSGTGVEAFF. The CDR3 DNA reads as TGTGCCAGCAGATCCGGGACAGGGGTTGAAGCTTTCTTT.

This clone has a handful of counts. V usage is TRBV2 and J usage is TRBJ2-3, with 14 bases identical to TRBD2. Looked up from germline, CDR1 is SNHLY and CDR2 is FYNNEI. The CDR3 is 18 residues long. The ends lost 8 bases at V and 2 bases at J; junction bases unmatched: 12. The CDR3 DNA is TGTGCCAGCGGGAAAGGACTAGCGGGAGGTTCCTCCACAGATACGCAGTATTTT. Encoded protein: CASGKGLAGGSSTDTQYF.

The V and J genes are TRBV5-1 and TRBJ2-7; 8 bases line up with TRBD1. J was trimmed by 5 bases and V by 3 bases; bases with no gene match: 7. The germline V gene encodes CDR1 SGHRS and CDR2 YFSETQ. The CDR3 contains 14 residues. The CDR3 sequence: CASSWQGANDEQYF. The CDR3, as DNA: TGCGCCAGCAGCTGGCAGGGGGCTAACGACGAGCAGTACTTC.

The V call is TRBV29-1, the J call TRBJ2-2; perhaps TRBD1 as D (5 bases). Germline V CDR1 and CDR2: SQVTM, ANQGSEA. Trimming removed 4 bases from V and 7 bases from J, with 10 bases in between. This CDR3 has 12 residues. The CDR3 spells CSVAQVGGELFF. DNA for the CDR3: TGCAGCGTTGCACAGGTTGGCGGGGAGCTGTTTTTT.

The gene calls are TRBV29-1 and TRBJ1-1; maybe TRBD1 (5 bases). Trimming cost V 4 bases and J 1 base, with 10 bases left between them. The CDR3 loop spans 13 amino acids. Looked up from germline, CDR1 is SQVTM and CDR2 is ANQGSEA. The CDR3 region has the DNA TGCAGCGTTGTGGTGGGGCGGAACACTGAAGCTTTCTTT. It encodes CSVVVGRNTEAFF. Together with reference TRBV29-1 and TRBJ1-1, the CDR3 gives the full variable domain: SAVISQKPSRDICQRGTSLTIQCQVDSQVTMMFWYRQQPGQSLTLIATANQGSEATYESGFVIDKFPISRPNLTFSTLTVSNMSPEDSSIYLCSVVVGRNTEAFFGQGTRLTVV.

The genes are TRBV5-4 and TRBJ2-7, with 7 bases matching TRBD2. CDR1 is SGHNT and CDR2 is YYREEE in the germline V gene (reference sequence). V lost 3 bases and J lost 2; bases outside the gene matches: 11. The CDR3 loop spans 16 amino acids. CDR3 amino acids: CASSSGMAAGTYEQYF. In DNA, the CDR3 is TGTGCCAGCAGCTCCGGTATGGCAGCGGGAACCTACGAGCAGTACTTC.

This chain connects TRBV5-6 to TRBJ2-1; 11 positions agree with TRBD2. The CDR3 has 15 amino acids. Germline lookup yields CDR1 SGHDT and CDR2 YYEEEE. The V and J ends lost 0 bases and 9 bases, in that order; junction bases with no gene match: 5. The CDR3 nucleotides read TGTGCCAGCAGCTTGGAGTTAGCGGGAGGGGTTGAGCAGTTCTTC. Translation: CASSLELAGGVEQFF.

CDR3 loop: CASTEDGGYGYTF. The CDR3 nucleotides are TGTGCCAGCACCGAGGACGGAGGATATGGCTACACCTTC. The chain recombines TRBV28 with TRBJ1-2; the D is unclear. V gave up 7 bases and J gave up 5 bases, with 14 bases separating them. The CDR3 is 13 residues long. Germline V gives CDR1 MDHEN, CDR2 SYDVKM.

V gene TRBV10-3 combines with J gene TRBJ1-2, with D unclear. The V gene's germline CDR1 is ENHRY and CDR2 SYGVKD. The CDR3 is made up of 16 amino acids. V lost 0 bases and J lost 8, with 19 bases in between. The CDR3 sequence: CAISESATLRGGGYTF. CDR3 DNA sequence: TGTGCCATCAGTGAGTCGGCCACGTTGCGGGGAGGAGGCTACACCTTC.

This clone was detected only once. The chain carries TRBV5-6 and TRBJ2-1, with 7 bases lining up with TRBD1. The V segment lost 4 bases and the J segment 0 bases; nucleotides outside the gene matches: 7. This CDR3 spans 16 amino acids. Germline assignment: CDR1 SGHDT and CDR2 YYEEEE. The CDR3 DNA is TGTGCCAGCAGCCGCGCCCGGGACAGCTCCTACAATGAGCAGTTCTTC. It specifies CASSRARDSSYNEQFF.